The clone carrying this TCR beta chain has only a few counts. Its antigen is unknown. The authors extracted RNA and reverse transcribed it into cDNA as the sequencing template. Using immunoSEQ multiplex PCR, the repertoire was profiled, and TCRdb retains in-frame clones only, with some absent. Among roughly 60,000 clones listed, 40% to 50% were seen once. The sample comes from a study of CD8+ T cells in alopecia areata. Study results and caveats: Lesional scalp displayed greater clonality than normal scalp, most notably in alopecia totalis/universalis.

Patients with alopecia areata provided lesional scalp punch biopsies as well as peripheral blood. PBMCs were stained for CD3, CD4 and CD8, and CD4+ and CD8+ T cells were sorted. Sequenced: NKG2D-low CD8+ T cells sorted from blood. The receptor comes from a human donor with alopecia areata.

The CDR3 bases are TGCAGCGTCCTGACAGGAGTAATCACTGAAGCTTTCTTT. It codes for CSVLTGVITEAFF. The chain couples TRBV29-1 to TRBJ1-1, with D perhaps matching TRBD1 (6 bases). The CDR3 runs 13 residues. The V end was cut by 6 bases, the J end by 4 bases, with 15 bases between. CDR1 and CDR2 (germline): SQVTM, ANQGSEA.